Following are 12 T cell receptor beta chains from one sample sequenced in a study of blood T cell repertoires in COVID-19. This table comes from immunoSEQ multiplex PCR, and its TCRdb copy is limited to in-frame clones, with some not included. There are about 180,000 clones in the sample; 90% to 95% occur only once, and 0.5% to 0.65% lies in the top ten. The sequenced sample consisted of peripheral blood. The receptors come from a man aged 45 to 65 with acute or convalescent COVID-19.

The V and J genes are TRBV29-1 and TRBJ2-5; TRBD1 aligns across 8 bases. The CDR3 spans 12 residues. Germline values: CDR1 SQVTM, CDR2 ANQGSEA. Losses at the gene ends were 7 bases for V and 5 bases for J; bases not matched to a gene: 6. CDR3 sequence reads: CSAQTGVETQYF. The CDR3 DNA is TGCAGCGCTCAGACAGGGGTGGAGACCCAGTACTTC.

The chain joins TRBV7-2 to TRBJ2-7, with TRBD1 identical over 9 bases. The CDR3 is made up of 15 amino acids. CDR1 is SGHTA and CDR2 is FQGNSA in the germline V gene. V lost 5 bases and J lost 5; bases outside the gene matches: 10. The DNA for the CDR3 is TGTGCCAGCAGCACCTCCGGGACAGGGTACAACGAGCAGTACTTC. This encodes CASSTSGTGYNEQYF.

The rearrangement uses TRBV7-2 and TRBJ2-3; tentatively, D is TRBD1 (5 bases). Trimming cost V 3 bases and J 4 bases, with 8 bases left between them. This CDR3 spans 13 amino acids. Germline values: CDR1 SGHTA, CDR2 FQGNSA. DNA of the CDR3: TGTGCCAGCAGCTTTCTGGGGCCAGATACGCAGTATTTT. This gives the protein CASSFLGPDTQYF.

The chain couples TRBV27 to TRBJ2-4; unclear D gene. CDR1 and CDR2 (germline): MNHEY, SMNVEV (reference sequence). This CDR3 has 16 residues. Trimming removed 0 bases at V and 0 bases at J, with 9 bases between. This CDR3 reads CASSLSPYLAKNIQYF. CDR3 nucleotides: TGTGCCAGCAGTTTATCCCCTTATCTAGCCAAAAACATTCAGTACTTC.

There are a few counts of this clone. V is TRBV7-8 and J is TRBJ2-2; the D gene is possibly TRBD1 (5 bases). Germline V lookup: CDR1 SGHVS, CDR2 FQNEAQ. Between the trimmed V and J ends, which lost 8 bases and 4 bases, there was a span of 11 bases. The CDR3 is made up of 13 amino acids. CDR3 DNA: TGTGCCAGCCACCCAGGGTTCACCGGGGAGCTGTTTTTT. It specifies CASHPGFTGELFF.

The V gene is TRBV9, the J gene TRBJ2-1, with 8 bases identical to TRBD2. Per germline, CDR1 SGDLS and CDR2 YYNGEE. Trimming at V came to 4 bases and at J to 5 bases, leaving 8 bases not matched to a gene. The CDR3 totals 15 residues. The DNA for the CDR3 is TGTGCCAGCAGCCCCCTGACTAGCGCCCACAATGAGCAGTTCTTC. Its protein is CASSPLTSAHNEQFF.

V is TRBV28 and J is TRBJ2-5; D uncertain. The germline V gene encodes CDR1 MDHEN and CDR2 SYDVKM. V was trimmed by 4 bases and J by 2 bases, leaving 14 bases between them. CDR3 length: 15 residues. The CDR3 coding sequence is TGTGCCAGCAGTTACCCGCTCGGTCCACAAGAGACCCAGTACTTC. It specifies CASSYPLGPQETQYF.

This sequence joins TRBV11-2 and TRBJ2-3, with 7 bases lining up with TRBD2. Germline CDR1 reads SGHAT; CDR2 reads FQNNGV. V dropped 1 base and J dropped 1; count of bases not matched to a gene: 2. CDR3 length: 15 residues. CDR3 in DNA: TGTGCCAGCAGCTTAGGGGGGGGACGCACAGATACGCAGTATTTT. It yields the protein CASSLGGGRTDTQYF.

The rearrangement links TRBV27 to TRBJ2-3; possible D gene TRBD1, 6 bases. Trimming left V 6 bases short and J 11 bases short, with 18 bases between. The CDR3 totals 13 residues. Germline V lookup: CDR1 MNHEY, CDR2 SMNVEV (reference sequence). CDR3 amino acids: CASRKHDRQEQYF. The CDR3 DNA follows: TGTGCCAGCAGAAAACATGACAGGCAAGAGCAGTATTTT.

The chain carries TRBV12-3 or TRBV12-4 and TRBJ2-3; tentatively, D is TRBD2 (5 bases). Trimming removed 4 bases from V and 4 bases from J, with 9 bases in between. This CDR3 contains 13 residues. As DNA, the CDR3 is TGTGCCAGCAGTTCTCAGAGGGCAGATACGCAGTATTTT. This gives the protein CASSSQRADTQYF.

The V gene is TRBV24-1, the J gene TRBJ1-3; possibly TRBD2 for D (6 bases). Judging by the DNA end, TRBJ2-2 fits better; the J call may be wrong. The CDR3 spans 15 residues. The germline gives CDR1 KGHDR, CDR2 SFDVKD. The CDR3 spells CATESGGLNTGELFF. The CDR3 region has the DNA TGTGCCACCGAGTCTGGAGGGTTGAACACCGGGGAGCTGTTTTTT.

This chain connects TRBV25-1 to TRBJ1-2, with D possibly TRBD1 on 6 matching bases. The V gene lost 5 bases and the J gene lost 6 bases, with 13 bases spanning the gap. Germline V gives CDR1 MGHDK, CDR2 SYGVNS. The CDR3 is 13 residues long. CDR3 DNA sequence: TGTGCCAGCAGTAAAACAGGGAGCGATGGCTACACCTTC. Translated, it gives CASSKTGSDGYTF.